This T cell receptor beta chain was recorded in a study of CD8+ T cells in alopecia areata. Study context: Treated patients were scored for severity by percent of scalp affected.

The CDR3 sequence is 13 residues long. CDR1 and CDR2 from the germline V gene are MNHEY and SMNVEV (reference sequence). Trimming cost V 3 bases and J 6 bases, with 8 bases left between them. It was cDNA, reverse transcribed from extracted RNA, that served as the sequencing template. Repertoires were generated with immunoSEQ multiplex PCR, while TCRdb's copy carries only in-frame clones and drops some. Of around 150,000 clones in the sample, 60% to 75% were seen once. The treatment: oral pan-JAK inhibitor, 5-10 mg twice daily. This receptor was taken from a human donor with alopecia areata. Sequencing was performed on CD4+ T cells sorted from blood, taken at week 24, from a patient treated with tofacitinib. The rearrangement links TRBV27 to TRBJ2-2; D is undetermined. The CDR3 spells CASSLFGAGELFF. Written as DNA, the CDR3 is TGTGCCAGCAGTTTGTTTGGCGCCGGGGAGCTGTTTTTT.